The 32 T cell receptor beta chains below come from one sample, sequenced in a study of blood T cell repertoires in COVID-19. Assay used: immunoSEQ multiplex PCR; TCRdb lists only in-frame clones, some missing. Of roughly 100,000 clones listed, just under 85% were seen once; the top ten hold roughly 10%. The sequenced sample consisted of peripheral blood. The receptors stem from a man aged 70-80 years with acute or convalescent COVID-19.

This chain uses TRBV19 with TRBJ2-1, with D possibly being TRBD2 (6 bases). Germline CDR1 is LNHDA and CDR2 is SQIVND (reference sequence). V gave up 6 bases and J gave up 7 bases, with 13 bases separating them. There are 13 residues in the CDR3. The CDR3: CASSLLAINEQFF. In DNA form, the CDR3 reads TGTGCCAGTAGCCTACTAGCTATTAATGAGCAGTTCTTC.

This clone was seen only once. The CDR3 is CASSHPRAFF. In DNA, the CDR3 is TGCGCCAGCAGCCACCCGAGGGCTTTCTTT. The chain carries TRBV4-1 and TRBJ1-1; no definite D call. Trimming took 3 bases from V and 11 from J, leaving 7 bases between them. CDR1 and CDR2 from the germline V gene are MGHRA and YSYEKL. The CDR3 is 10 residues long.

The V call is TRBV6-5, the J call TRBJ1-2; D gene uncertain. Trimming removed 6 bases from V and 5 bases from J, with 13 bases in between. The CDR3 has 13 residues. In germline, CDR1 is MNHEY, CDR2 SVGAGI. The CDR3 is CASRREDRYGYTF. The CDR3 bases are TGTGCCAGCAGACGGGAGGATAGGTATGGCTACACCTTC.

This clone occurred once. The chain joins TRBV10-3 to TRBJ1-5; TRBD1 is a possible D gene (6 bases). Per the germline V gene, CDR1 is ENHRY and CDR2 is SYGVKD. The CDR3 length is 16 residues. The V end lost 4 bases, the J end lost 6 bases, and 19 bases lay between the germline ends. The CDR3 reads CAISVSGARRGQPQHF. In DNA form, the CDR3 reads TGTGCCATCAGTGTTTCAGGGGCGCGCAGAGGTCAGCCCCAGCATTTT.

In this sample, this clone turned up a few times. The chain carries TRBV7-8 and TRBJ1-1, with D possibly matching TRBD1 (6 bases). The CDR3 sequence is 14 residues long. The germline gives CDR1 SGHVS, CDR2 FQNEAQ. Trimming removed 3 bases from V and 12 bases from J, with 20 bases in between. In DNA form, the CDR3 reads TGTGCCAGCAGCTTCCAGCGACAGGTCGTAAAAACTTTCTTT. Amino acid sequence: CASSFQRQVVKTFF.

CDR3 sequence reads: CASSKRQGKSYEQYF. CDR3 in DNA: TGTGCCAGTAGTAAACGACAGGGTAAGTCCTACGAGCAGTACTTC. The gene calls are TRBV19 and TRBJ2-7, with 7 bases aligning to TRBD1. Germline CDR1 and CDR2: LNHDA and SQIVND (reference sequence). This CDR3 has 15 residues. V was pared by 4 bases and J by 1 base, with 7 bases of the junction left unmatched.

CDR3: CASSTGLASDEQFF. The CDR3, as DNA: TGTGCCAGCAGCACGGGACTAGCTAGCGATGAGCAGTTCTTC. This chain uses TRBV7-3 with TRBJ2-1; 9 bases are shared with TRBD2. Germline CDR1 and CDR2: SGHTA and FQGTGA. The trim removed 5 bases at V and 8 bases at J, leaving 7 bases unmatched. This CDR3 has 14 amino acids.

V gene TRBV3-1 (or the pseudogene TRBV3-2) combines with J gene TRBJ1-5, with TRBD1 identical over 8 bases. CDR1 is LGHDT and CDR2 is YNNKEL in the germline V gene (reference sequence). V dropped 3 bases and J dropped 3; count of bases not matched to a gene: 1. The CDR3 contains 14 residues. CDR3 sequence: CASSQTGVNQPQHF. The CDR3 DNA follows: TGTGCCAGCAGCCAGACAGGGGTCAATCAGCCCCAGCATTTT.

The CDR3 sequence: CATSSGGVRIGTEAFF. In DNA form, the CDR3 reads TGTGCCACCAGCAGTGGGGGCGTTAGGATCGGCACTGAAGCTTTCTTT. This rearrangement joins TRBV15 to TRBJ1-1; tentative D call: TRBD1 (6 bases). The length of the CDR3 is 16 residues. Germline V gene lookup returns CDR1 LNHNV and CDR2 YYDKDF (reference sequence). V was shortened by 3 bases and J by 4 bases, with 18 bases between the two germline ends.

This chain connects TRBV6-2 or TRBV6-3 to TRBJ1-1; 9 bases are shared with TRBD1. V shed 5 bases, J shed 5 bases, and the junction held 9 bases outside the gene matches. The germline V gene encodes CDR1 MNHEY and CDR2 SVGEGT. The CDR3 has 15 amino acids. Here the CDR3 reads CASSPGTGGSTEAFF. In DNA form, the CDR3 reads TGTGCCAGCAGTCCGGGAACAGGGGGCTCAACTGAAGCTTTCTTT.

This chain connects TRBV6-6 to TRBJ2-3; maybe TRBD1 (5 bases). Trimming took off 6 bases at V and 1 base at J, with 8 bases between the two ends. Germline assignment: CDR1 MNHNY and CDR2 SVGAGI (reference sequence). The CDR3 contains 13 residues. CDR3 nucleotide sequence: TGTGCCAGCAGATTACAGGGCACAGATACGCAGTATTTT. This gives the protein CASRLQGTDTQYF.

The chain uses TRBV28 and TRBJ1-3, with 10 bases identical to TRBD1. The CDR3 is 17 residues long. J gave up 0 bases and V 6 bases, and 8 bases lay outside the gene matches. In germline, CDR1 is MDHEN, CDR2 SYDVKM. In nucleotides, the CDR3 is TGTGCCAGCAGACCCTGGACAGGGGGTCTCTCTGGAAACACCATATATTTT. Residues: CASRPWTGGLSGNTIYF.

This clone was detected once. The chain employs TRBV7-2 and TRBJ1-2, with D unclear. CDR1 and CDR2 from the germline V gene are SGHTA and FQGNSA. CDR3 length equals 14 residues. Trimming took 3 bases from V and 8 from J, leaving 16 bases between them. CDR3 residues: CASSFPSGYEGYTF. The CDR3 DNA is TGTGCCAGCAGCTTCCCTTCCGGGTACGAAGGCTACACCTTC. The full variable domain, its missing parts supplied by reference TRBV7-2 and TRBJ1-2, is GAGVSQSPSNKVTEKGKDVELRCDPISGHTALYWYRQSLGQGLEFLIYFQGNSAPDKSGLPSDRFSAERTGGSVSTLTIQRTQQEDSAVYLCASSFPSGYEGYTFGSGTRLTVV.

The chain carries TRBV29-1 and TRBJ1-3; 7 bases line up with TRBD1. V shed 2 bases, J shed 4 bases, and the junction held 2 bases outside the gene matches. The CDR3 consists of 13 residues. CDR1 and CDR2 from the germline V gene are SQVTM and ANQGSEA. This CDR3 is CSVERGRGNTIYF. The CDR3 nucleotides are TGCAGCGTTGAAAGGGGGCGAGGAAACACCATATATTTT.

V usage is TRBV3-1 (or the pseudogene TRBV3-2) and J usage is TRBJ2-1, with D perhaps TRBD2 (5 bases). This CDR3 has 18 amino acids. The V gene's germline CDR1 is LGHDT and CDR2 YNNKEL (reference sequence). V was cut by 2 bases and J by 2 bases, with 19 bases left in between. The CDR3 reads CASSQLTLGLSTYNEQFF. The CDR3 nucleotides are TGTGCCAGCAGCCAACTCACTCTTGGACTCTCGACCTACAATGAGCAGTTCTTC.

The V and J genes are TRBV29-1 and TRBJ2-1; TRBD1 aligns across 11 bases. This CDR3 is built from 14 residues. V lost 7 bases, J lost 9 bases, and 11 bases stayed unmatched. Germline V gene data show CDR1 as SQVTM and CDR2 as ANQGSEA. The CDR3 loop reads CSAPIPDRGLEQFF. CDR3 DNA: TGCAGCGCCCCGATACCGGACAGGGGGCTTGAGCAGTTCTTC.

With respect to this clone: The sample carries other DNA sequences with the same CDR3. V and J are TRBV11-2 and TRBJ2-1, with 11 positions matching TRBD2. Per germline, CDR1 SGHAT and CDR2 FQNNGV. The CDR3 extends over 15 amino acids. The ends lost 2 bases at V and 4 bases at J; junction bases unmatched: 1. CDR3 residues: CASSLLAGGYNEQFF. The CDR3 nucleotides read TGTGCCAGCAGCTTACTAGCGGGGGGATACAATGAGCAGTTCTTC.

This chain connects TRBV11-2 to TRBJ2-1, with 8 nucleotides matching TRBD1. V shed 5 bases, J shed 8 bases, and the junction held 5 bases outside the gene matches. The CDR3 covers 13 residues. Germline V lookup: CDR1 SGHAT, CDR2 FQNNGV. The CDR3 nucleotides are TGTGCCAGCAGCCCCTACAGGGGGGATGAGCAGTTCTTC. Amino acid sequence: CASSPYRGDEQFF.

The chain recombines TRBV7-2 with TRBJ1-5; 8 bases agree with TRBD1. The CDR3 runs 16 residues. Germline CDR1 and CDR2: SGHTA and FQGNSA. The J segment lost 0 bases and the V segment lost 5 bases, leaving 6 bases of the junction unmatched. CDR3 DNA sequence: TGTGCCAGCAGCGACCGACAGGGGATTAGCAATCAGCCCCAGCATTTT. Amino acids: CASSDRQGISNQPQHF.

This chain joins TRBV28 and TRBJ1-1, with 7 bases matching TRBD1. This CDR3 has 12 residues. J was trimmed by 5 bases and V by 4 bases; bases with no gene match: 1. Per the germline V gene, CDR1 is MDHEN and CDR2 is SYDVKM. The CDR3 loop reads CASSSGGTEAFF. CDR3 in DNA: TGTGCCAGCAGTTCAGGGGGAACTGAAGCTTTCTTT.

This rearrangement joins TRBV19 to TRBJ2-1; 8 bases map to TRBD1. Germline CDR1 and CDR2: LNHDA and SQIVND (reference sequence). V gave up 5 bases and J gave up 0 bases; unmatched junction bases: 3. The CDR3 contains 15 residues. The CDR3, as DNA: TGTGCCAGTAGTGTGGACAGGGACTCCTACAATGAGCAGTTCTTC. Residues: CASSVDRDSYNEQFF.

The CDR3 spells CASTLGAGGAYNSPLHF. The CDR3 DNA follows: TGTGCCAGCACCCTTGGAGCCGGGGGGGCCTATAATTCACCCCTCCACTTT. The chain links TRBV5-4 to TRBJ1-6, with D possibly TRBD1 on 5 matching bases. The V and J ends lost 6 bases and 2 bases respectively, with 18 bases between them. This CDR3 spans 17 amino acids. From germline, CDR1 is SGHNT and CDR2 YYREEE (reference sequence). The whole variable domain, filled in from reference TRBV5-4 and TRBJ1-6, reads ETGVTQSPTHLIKTRGQQVTLRCSSQSGHNTVSWYQQALGQGPQFIFQYYREEENGRGNFPPRFSGLQFPNYSSELNVNALELDDSALYLCASTLGAGGAYNSPLHFGNGTRLTVT.

V and J are TRBV19 and TRBJ1-5; perhaps TRBD1 as D (5 bases). Germline loops: CDR1 LNHDA, CDR2 SQIVND (reference sequence). V shed 5 bases and J shed 7 bases, with 15 bases lying between them. The CDR3 is made up of 14 amino acids. The CDR3, as DNA: TGTGCCAGTAGTGTACAGGTGGGGCTCCAGCCCCAGCATTTT. This encodes CASSVQVGLQPQHF.

V and J are TRBV14 and TRBJ2-3, with D hard to call. The CDR3 totals 13 residues. The germline V and J ends were trimmed by 7 bases and 6 bases, with 14 bases remaining between them. Germline V CDR1 and CDR2: SGHDN, FVKESK. The CDR3 is CASTARGLDTQYF. In nucleotides, the CDR3 is TGTGCCAGCACCGCCCGAGGCTTGGATACGCAGTATTTT.

This CDR3 reads CASSFLRDNTEAFF. The CDR3 region has the DNA TGCGCCAGCAGCTTCCTACGGGATAACACTGAAGCTTTCTTT. The J gene is TRBJ1-1, the V gene TRBV5-1; D gene unclear. Trimming removed 2 bases from V and 2 bases from J, with 10 bases in between. Germline V lookup: CDR1 SGHRS, CDR2 YFSETQ. The length of the CDR3 is 14 residues.

Here the CDR3 DNA reads TGTGCCAGCAGCTTTTTTGAGAATTCACCCCTCCACTTT. This translates into CASSFFENSPLHF. V and J are TRBV5-4 and TRBJ1-6; no clear D gene. Trimming cost V 2 bases and J 7 bases, with 7 bases left between them. The CDR3 spans 13 residues. The V gene's germline CDR1 is SGHNT and CDR2 YYREEE (reference sequence).

The genes are TRBV18 and TRBJ1-5, with a weak D call TRBD1 (5 bases). CDR1 and CDR2 from the germline V gene are KGHSH and LQKENI. V was cut by 3 bases and J by 6 bases, with 12 bases left in between. CDR3 length equals 14 residues. The CDR3 region is CASSPAGLRQPQHF. The CDR3 region has the DNA TGTGCCAGCTCACCTGCGGGGCTGCGTCAGCCCCAGCATTTT.

The chain links TRBV10-3 to TRBJ1-2; TRBD1 matches at 7 bases. J was trimmed by 4 bases and V by 4 bases; bases with no gene match: 6. In germline, CDR1 is ENHRY, CDR2 SYGVKD. The CDR3 is 14 residues long. This chain's CDR3 is CAISVEQGSYGYTF. Here the CDR3 DNA reads TGTGCCATCAGTGTAGAACAGGGGAGCTATGGCTACACCTTC.

The genes are TRBV20-1 and TRBJ2-3; 10 nucleotides match TRBD2. CDR3 length equals 17 residues. The trim removed 3 bases at V and 3 bases at J, leaving 12 bases unmatched. CDR1 and CDR2 from the germline V gene are DFQATT and SNEGSKA (reference sequence). The CDR3 DNA sequence: TGCAGTGCTAGTTCCGAGGCTAGCGGGAGTTTGACAGATACGCAGTATTTT. Protein: CSASSEASGSLTDTQYF.

This clone has just one count. The chain couples TRBV7-3 to TRBJ2-2; 7 nucleotides match TRBD1. V lost 2 bases to trimming and J lost 2 bases; unmatched junction nucleotides: 11. CDR3 length equals 18 residues. Per germline, CDR1 SGHTA and CDR2 FQGTGA. The CDR3 region is CASSLSKGTAKNTGELFF. In DNA form, the CDR3 reads TGTGCCAGCAGCTTATCCAAGGGGACAGCAAAAAACACCGGGGAGCTGTTTTTT. The full variable domain, rest sourced from reference TRBV7-3 and TRBJ2-2, is GAGVSQTPSNKVTEKGKYVELRCDPISGHTALYWYRQSLGQGPEFLIYFQGTGAADDSGLPNDRFFAVRPEGSVSTLKIQRTERGDSAVYLCASSLSKGTAKNTGELFFGEGSRLTVL.

The J gene is TRBJ1-4, the V gene TRBV5-1, with 11 bases aligning to TRBD1. This CDR3 region has 15 residues. The germline V gene encodes CDR1 SGHRS and CDR2 YFSETQ. The V gene end was trimmed by 4 bases and the J gene end by 5 bases; junction bases not matched to a gene: 4. Written as DNA, the CDR3 is TGCGCCAGCAGCCCTGGGGACAGGGGGAATGAAAAACTGTTTTTT. Translation gives CASSPGDRGNEKLFF.

The V and J genes are TRBV7-9 and TRBJ1-4; TRBD1 might be the D (5 bases). The CDR3 extends over 15 amino acids. V dropped 3 bases and J dropped 4 bases, with 12 bases sitting between them. CDR1 is SEHNR, CDR2 FQNEAQ, per germline (reference sequence). CDR3: CASSLIDSLNEKLFF. In nucleotides, the CDR3 is TGTGCCAGCAGCTTGATTGACAGCCTTAATGAAAAACTGTTTTTT.